The sequence of this T cell receptor (beta chain) was determined in a study of CXCR3-negative and CXCR3-positive naive CD8 T cells. Broader study findings: Naive subsets were similarly diverse, while memory CD8+ repertoires were much less diverse. Cryopreservation partially decreased CXCR3 expression, and most assays used fresh PBMCs.

Worth noting for this clonotype: The antigen remains undetermined.

In preparing the TRB cDNA libraries, 5' RACE with UMI labels was used. TCRdb re-called the 5' RACE reads and shows each CDR3 protein once, DNA omitted. The specimen's table records 130,000 or so distinct CDR3 sequences. The length of the CDR3 is 17 residues. V gene TRBV23-1 combines with J gene TRBJ2-7; the D call of TRBD2 rests on TCRdb alone, since no DNA is present to check it. TRBV23-1 is labeled an ORF, and its function is uncertain. The receptor was derived from a human donor in good health. Some clones in this sample may be carry-over from other donors' samples. The sequenced sample consisted of naive CXCR3- CD8+ T cells from blood. Specified subset: CD45RO-CCR7+CD27+CD95- naive CD8+ T cells lacking CXCR3 (TNR3-). The CDR3 protein is CASSQRPGPPGGYEQFF.